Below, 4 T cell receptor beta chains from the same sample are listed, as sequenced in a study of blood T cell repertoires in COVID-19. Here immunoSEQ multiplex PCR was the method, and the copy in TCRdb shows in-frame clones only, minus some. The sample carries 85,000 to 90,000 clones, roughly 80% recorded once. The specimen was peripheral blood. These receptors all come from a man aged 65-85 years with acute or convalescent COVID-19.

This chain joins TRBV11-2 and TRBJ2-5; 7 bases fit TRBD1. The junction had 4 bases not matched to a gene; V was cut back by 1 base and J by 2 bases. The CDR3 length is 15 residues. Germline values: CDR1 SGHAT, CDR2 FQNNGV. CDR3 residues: CASSLGGTDQETQYF. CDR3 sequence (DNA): TGTGCCAGCAGCTTAGGTGGGACAGATCAAGAGACCCAGTACTTC.

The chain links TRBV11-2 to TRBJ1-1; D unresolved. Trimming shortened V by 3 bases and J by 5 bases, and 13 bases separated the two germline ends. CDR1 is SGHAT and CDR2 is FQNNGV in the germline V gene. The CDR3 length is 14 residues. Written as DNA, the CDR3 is TGTGCCAGCAGCTTCTATGGTGGAGGGACTGAAGCTTTCTTT. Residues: CASSFYGGGTEAFF.

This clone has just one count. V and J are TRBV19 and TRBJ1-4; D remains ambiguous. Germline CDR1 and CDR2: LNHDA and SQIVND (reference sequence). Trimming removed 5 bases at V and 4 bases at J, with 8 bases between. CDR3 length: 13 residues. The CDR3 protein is CASSRGYNEKLFF. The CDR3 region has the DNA TGTGCCAGTAGTCGAGGTTATAATGAAAAACTGTTTTTT.

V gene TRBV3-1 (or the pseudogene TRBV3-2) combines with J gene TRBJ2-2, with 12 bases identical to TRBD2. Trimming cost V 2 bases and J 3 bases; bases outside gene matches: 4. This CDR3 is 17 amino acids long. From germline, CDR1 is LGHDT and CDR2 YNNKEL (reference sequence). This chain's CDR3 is CASSQLLAGGYTGELFF. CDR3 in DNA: TGTGCCAGCAGCCAACTACTAGCGGGGGGTTACACCGGGGAGCTGTTTTTT.